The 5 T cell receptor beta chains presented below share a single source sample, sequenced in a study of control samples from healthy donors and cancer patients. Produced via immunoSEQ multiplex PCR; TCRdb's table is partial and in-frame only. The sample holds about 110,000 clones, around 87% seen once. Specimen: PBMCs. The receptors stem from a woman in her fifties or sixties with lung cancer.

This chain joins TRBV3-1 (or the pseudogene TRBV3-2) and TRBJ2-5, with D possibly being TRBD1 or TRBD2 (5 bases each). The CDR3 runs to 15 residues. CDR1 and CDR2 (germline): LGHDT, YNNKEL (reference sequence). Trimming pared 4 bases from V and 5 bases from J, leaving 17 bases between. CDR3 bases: TGTGCCAGCAGCCCCAGTGTCGGGGCCGCGGAGACCCAGTACTTC. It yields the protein CASSPSVGAAETQYF.

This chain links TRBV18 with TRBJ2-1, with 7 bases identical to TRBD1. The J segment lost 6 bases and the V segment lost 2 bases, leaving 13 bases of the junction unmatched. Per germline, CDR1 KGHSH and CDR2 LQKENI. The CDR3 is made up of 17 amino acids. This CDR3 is CASSPSQHRGTSNEQFF. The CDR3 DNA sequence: TGTGCCAGCTCACCAAGTCAACACAGGGGCACGTCCAATGAGCAGTTCTTC.

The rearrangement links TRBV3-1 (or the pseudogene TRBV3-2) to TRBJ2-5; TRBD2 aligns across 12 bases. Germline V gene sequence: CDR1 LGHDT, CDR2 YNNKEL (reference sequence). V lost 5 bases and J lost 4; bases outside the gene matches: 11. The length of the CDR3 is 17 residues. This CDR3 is CASSFRTSGNPRETQYF. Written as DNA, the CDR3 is TGTGCCAGCAGCTTCCGGACTAGCGGGAACCCCAGAGAGACCCAGTACTTC.

CDR3 nucleotide sequence: TGCGCCAGCAGTCCGAACAACAGGGGAGGTGGCTACACCTTC. Protein sequence: CASSPNNRGGGYTF. The chain couples TRBV10-1 to TRBJ1-2; 7 positions match TRBD1. Germline V gives CDR1 WNHNN, CDR2 SYGVQD (reference sequence). The CDR3 is 14 residues long. J gave up 7 bases and V 5 bases, and 10 bases lay outside the gene matches.

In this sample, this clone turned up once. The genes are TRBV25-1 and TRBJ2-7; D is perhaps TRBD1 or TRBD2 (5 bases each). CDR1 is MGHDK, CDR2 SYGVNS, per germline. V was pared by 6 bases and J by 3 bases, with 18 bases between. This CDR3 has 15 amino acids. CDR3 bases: TGTGCCAGCAGCTCGGGGACCTTTTCAGTCTACGAGCAGTACTTC. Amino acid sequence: CASSSGTFSVYEQYF.